What follows are 3 T cell receptor beta chains derived from one specimen sequenced in a study of blood T cell repertoires in COVID-19. TCRdb keeps only in-frame clones here, not all; method: immunoSEQ multiplex PCR. The sample contains some 260,000 clones, 87% of which appear only once. Material: peripheral blood. All receptors come from a man younger than 30 with active or convalescent COVID-19.

The J gene is TRBJ2-7, the V gene TRBV6-2 or TRBV6-3; perhaps TRBD2 as D (6 bases). The CDR3 runs to 16 residues. V lost 4 bases, J lost 4 bases, and 20 bases lay in between. Germline assignment: CDR1 MNHEY and CDR2 SVGEGT. The CDR3 spells CASSSKSGLGLYEQYF. The CDR3 DNA follows: TGTGCCAGCAGTTCCAAATCGGGACTCGGCTTATACGAGCAGTACTTC.

The V and J genes are TRBV13 and TRBJ1-2; 7 bases agree with TRBD1. V trimming: 4 bases; J trimming: 2 bases; junction bases outside the gene matches: 1. The CDR3 extends over 13 amino acids. Looked up from germline, CDR1 is PRHDT and CDR2 is FYEKMQ (reference sequence). This CDR3 is CASSWTGNYGYTF. CDR3 bases: TGTGCCAGCAGCTGGACAGGCAACTATGGCTACACCTTC.

The chain carries TRBV7-8 and TRBJ1-2; D might be TRBD1 (6 bases). The CDR3 sequence is 12 residues long. The V gene lost 11 bases and the J gene lost 4 bases, with 14 bases spanning the gap. Germline-derived CDR1 and CDR2 are SGHVS and FQNEAQ. The DNA for the CDR3 is TGTGCCCATGGGGGGGGCGTCTATGGCTACACCTTC. It translates to CAHGGGVYGYTF. Variable domain in full (rest from reference TRBV7-8 and TRBJ1-2): GAGVSQSPRYKVAKRGQDVALRCDPISGHVSLFWYQQALGQGPEFLTYFQNEAQLDKSGLPSDRFFAERPEGSVSTLKIQRTQQEDSAVYLCAHGGGVYGYTFGSGTRLTVV.